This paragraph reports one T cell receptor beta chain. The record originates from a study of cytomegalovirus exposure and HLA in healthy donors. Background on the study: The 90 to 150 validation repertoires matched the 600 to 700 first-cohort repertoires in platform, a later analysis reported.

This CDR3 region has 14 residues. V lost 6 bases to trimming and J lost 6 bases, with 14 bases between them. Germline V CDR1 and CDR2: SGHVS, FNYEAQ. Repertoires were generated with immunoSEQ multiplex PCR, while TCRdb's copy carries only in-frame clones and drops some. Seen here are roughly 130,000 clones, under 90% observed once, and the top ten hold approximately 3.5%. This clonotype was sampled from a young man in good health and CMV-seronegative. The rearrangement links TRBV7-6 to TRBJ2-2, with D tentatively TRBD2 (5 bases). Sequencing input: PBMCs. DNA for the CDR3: TGTGCCAGCAGACCCGCCGGGATCGCCGGGGAGCTGTTTTTT. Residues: CASRPAGIAGELFF.